The entry below gives a single TCR beta chain sequence along with its context. Its antigen is still unknown. This sample was included in a study of cytomegalovirus exposure and HLA in healthy donors. On the study more broadly: Assignment to the Caucasian-associated ancestry cluster applied to more than 75% of the approximately 420 genotyped donors. Regarding the study as a whole: According to an earlier analysis, most TCR beta V segments yielded productive rearrangements about 87% or about 30% of the time. Later examination showed HLA-associated TCR beta chains had greater clonal expansion than equally common others. Looking again later, the authors saw that most CMV-associated TCR beta chains seemed HLA-restricted.

The CDR3 is made up of 13 amino acids. Trimming shortened V by 4 bases and J by 1 base, and 9 bases separated the two germline ends. Germline CDR1 is GTSNPN and CDR2 is SVGIG (reference sequence). Researchers ran the PCR with 60 Vbeta and 13 Jbeta primers. Data came from immunoSEQ multiplex PCR; TCRdb stores just in-frame clones and leaves some out. This sample yields 55,000 to 70,000 clones, of which just over 85% are seen a single time; just under 2% belongs to the top ten. The V gene is TRBV30, the J gene TRBJ2-3; D is undetermined. Material for sequencing was PBMCs. This TCR came from a woman between 25 and 40 years old in good health and CMV-seronegative. CDR3 bases: TGTGCCTGGACCAGAGGAGGCACAGATACGCAGTATTTT. This gives the protein CAWTRGGTDTQYF. The full variable domain, completed using reference TRBV30 and TRBJ2-3, is SQTIHQWPATLVQPVGSPLSLECTVEGTSNPNLYWYRQAAGRGLQLLFYSVGIGQISSEVPQNLSASRPQDRQFILSSKKLLLSDSGFYLCAWTRGGTDTQYFGPGTRLTVL.